The present TCR beta chain was sequenced within a study of patients and donors after allogeneic stem cell transplantation. MiXCR, run by TCRdb on the RT-PCR reads, gives a single entry per CDR3 protein. The sample contains about 160,000 distinct CDR3 sequences, approximately 37% of which appear only once. The receptor was derived from a human donor who was either an allogeneic HSCT recipient or a stem cell or donor lymphocyte infusion donor (not recorded which). It is not recorded whose cells these are; they may come from a transplant donor. The sequenced sample was blood, either unsorted or a sorted T cell fraction (not recorded which).

DNA of the CDR3: TGTGCCAGCAGTTACAGGCTAGACCAAGAGACCCAGTACTTC. As protein: CASSYRLDQETQYF. V gene TRBV6-2 or TRBV6-3 combines with J gene TRBJ2-5; D ambiguous. Trimming took off 2 bases at V and 0 bases at J, with 7 bases between the two ends. Germline V lookup: CDR1 MNHEY, CDR2 SVGEGT. The CDR3 loop spans 14 amino acids.